The rows below give T cell receptor beta chains drawn from one sample of a study of cytomegalovirus exposure and HLA in healthy donors. Clones were read by immunoSEQ multiplex PCR, and TCRdb kept only the in-frame ones, dropping some. The sample lists 200,000 to 250,000 clones; less than 85% were seen once. Sample: PBMCs. The receptor set was obtained from a girl aged 2 to 10 in good health and CMV-seronegative. Both conserved end residues are trimmed from each CDR3.

v_call | cdr3_aa
TRBV4-1 | ASSQAKVGVAAGYT
TRBV5-1 | ASSLGVEQF
TRBV19 | ASRLTGDGVPLH
TRBV25-1 | ASSSSGGTYGYT
TRBV6-5 | ASSYSLAGGAYEQY
TRBV7-9 | ASSSDGAGALNTEAF
TRBV6-1 | ASRAGTGEAT
TRBV7-9 | ASSPRVGDGNTEAF
TRBV18 | ASSPGEGRNSPLH
TRBV9 | ASSPAEGWIT
TRBV9 | ASSVSGSPTNEQF
TRBV6-1 | ASRAGTLNTGELF
TRBV12-2 | ASRLAGRYTGELF
TRBV4-1 | ASSQGALAGGYNEQF
TRBV5-6 | ASSSDRGSKQY
TRBV4-1 | ASSHRPHIGGGDADTQY
TRBV5-6 | ASSPGTSGSTDTQY
TRBV7-9 | ASSPAGNTGELF
TRBV30 | AWSKGRLDEKLF
TRBV27 | ASSRQVDRNQPQH
TRBV18 | ASSTIGGPKF
TRBV9 | ASSPKGEYNTEAF
TRBV7-9 | ASSVHDRDTEAF
TRBV10-3 | AISQRGTAAYYEQY
TRBV11-3 | ASSSNRGPDTEAF
TRBV7-9 | GTGPSGANVLT
TRBV18 | ASSPPSEETQY
TRBV7-2 | ASSLTTGTVFYGYT
TRBV10-3 | AISQSILHDSGGYGYT
TRBV5-1 | ASREMDGTGYGYT
TRBV6-1 | ASSEIAGIEI
TRBV5-1 | ASNGGGPPSTDTQY
TRBV6-5 | ASSYSVNPYNEQY
TRBV15 | ATSRSGTRGETQY
TRBV2 | ASRPTGSADTQY
TRBV6-5 | ASSYSDRANTEAF
TRBV6-5 | ASSYGTPREY
TRBV5-6 | ASSLVGYEQY
TRBV27 | ASSRRGLNTEAF
TRBV27 | ASSLASWSGGTGELF
TRBV12-5 | ASPNLTGAQPQH
TRBV2 | ASSVDRVDQPQH
TRBV6-5 | ASSLEQGSYGYT
TRBV5-5 | ASSLARGYNEQF
TRBV10-2 | ASRGQWRSYEQY
TRBV6-1 | ANHFATNEKLF
TRBV7-2 | ASSLMGRVTEAF
TRBV29-1 | RSPLESDYEQY
TRBV14 | ASSPIPYRFAYEQY
TRBV7-9 | ASSLGTSGSYNEQF
TRBV19 | ASSMGAGVTEAF
TRBV10-3 | AISERDISNTGELF
TRBV12-1 | ASSFSAAAKGTQY
TRBV5-4 | ASSGGWTKNTGELF
TRBV4-1 | ASSQDTWTSNQPQH